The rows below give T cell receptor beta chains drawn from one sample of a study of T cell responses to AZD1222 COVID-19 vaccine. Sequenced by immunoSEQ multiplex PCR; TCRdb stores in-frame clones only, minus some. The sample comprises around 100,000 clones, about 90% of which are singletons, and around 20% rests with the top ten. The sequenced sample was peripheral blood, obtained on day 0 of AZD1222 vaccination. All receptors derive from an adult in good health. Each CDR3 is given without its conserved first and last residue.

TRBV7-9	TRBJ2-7	ASSFGQGIIEQY
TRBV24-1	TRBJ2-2	ATSDLEGSGRGGELF
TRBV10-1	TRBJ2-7	ASSEGGASYEQY
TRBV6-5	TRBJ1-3	ASSYSRFSGNTIY
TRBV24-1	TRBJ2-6	ATSDVTGWISGANVLT
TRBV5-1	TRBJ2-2	ASSLGYTGEAGELF
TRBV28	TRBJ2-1	ASTTGGSYNEQF
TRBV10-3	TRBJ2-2	AIKGQGANGELF
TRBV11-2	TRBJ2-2	ASSSGALTGGTGELF
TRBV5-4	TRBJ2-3	ASSLSSTGVGSAQY
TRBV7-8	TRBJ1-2	ASSFPPGRLDGYT
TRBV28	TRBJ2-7	ASRGTPGYEQY
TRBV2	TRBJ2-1	ASSDPLRSSYNEQF
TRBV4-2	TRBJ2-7	ASSQGTDYEQY
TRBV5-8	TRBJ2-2	ASSTGGAGELF
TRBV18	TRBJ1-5	ASSPGQNQPQH
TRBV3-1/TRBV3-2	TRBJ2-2	ASSQAASGGDTGELF
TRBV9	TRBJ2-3	ASSVTSSDTQY
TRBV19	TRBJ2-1	ASSMVGRVEQF
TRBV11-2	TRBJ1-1	ASSLVRTANPMNTEAF
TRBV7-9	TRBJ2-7	ASSPLDVSYEQY
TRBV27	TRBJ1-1	ASSLRGNTEAF
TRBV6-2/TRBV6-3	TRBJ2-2	ASTPGGGLFTGELF
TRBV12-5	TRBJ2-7	ASGFRQREGPYEQY
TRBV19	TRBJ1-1	ASSPRWGPNTEAF
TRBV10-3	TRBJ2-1	AISSGGYNEQF
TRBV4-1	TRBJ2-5	ASSPRQPQETQY
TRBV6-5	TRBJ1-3	ASSTPGNTIY
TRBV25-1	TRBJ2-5	ASSDLAGSQETQY
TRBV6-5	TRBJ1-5	ASSYDGNQPQH
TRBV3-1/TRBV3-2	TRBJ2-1	ASSGLAGGRLNEQF
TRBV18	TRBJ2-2	ASSPPRDGPTGELF
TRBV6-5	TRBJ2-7	ASSYSNPKLAYEQY
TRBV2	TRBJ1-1	ASNVVMVRTF
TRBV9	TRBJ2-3	ASSVVAGAADTQY
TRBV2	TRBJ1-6	ASSAVQGAQSSPLH
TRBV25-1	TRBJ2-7	ASSSWGFNEQY
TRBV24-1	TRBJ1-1	ATSAGPSVNTEAF
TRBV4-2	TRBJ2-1	ASSQDFWKGEQF
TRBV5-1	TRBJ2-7	ASSLAGVDYEQY
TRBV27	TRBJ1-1	ASSPGPTGLNTEAF
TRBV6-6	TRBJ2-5	VSGRPQETQY
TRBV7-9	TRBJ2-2	ASSYGGPNTGELF
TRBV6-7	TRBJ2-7	ASSSQKELPSYEQY
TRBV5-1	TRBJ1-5	ASSLQPLSDSNQPQH
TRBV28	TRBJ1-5	ASSLLADPQH
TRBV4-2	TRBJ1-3	ASSQADRDRENTIY
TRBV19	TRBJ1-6	ASSIGQALNSPLH
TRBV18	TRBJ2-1	ASSSKAGGDYNEQF
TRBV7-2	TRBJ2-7	ASSLLAGASYEQY
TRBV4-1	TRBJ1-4	ASSPQGSTNEKLF
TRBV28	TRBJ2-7	ASNSMGQSSGAEQY
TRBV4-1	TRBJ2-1	ASSHLAGRYNEQF